The sequence of this T cell receptor beta chain was determined in a study of T cells in women clearing cervical HPV infection. Broader study findings: CIN3+ cases had significantly higher TCR richness than controls; evenness did not differ.

Clones were read by immunoSEQ multiplex PCR, and TCRdb kept only the in-frame ones, dropping some. This table holds some 30,000 clones. The junction had 7 bases not matched to a gene; V was cut back by 6 bases and J by 3 bases. Germline CDR1 is MNHEY and CDR2 is SVGEGT. The CDR3 has 15 residues. On this clone itself: No antigen is known for it. Sequencing ends 3 residues short of the CDR3 end; the germline J gene provides the rest.

This clonotype was obtained from a woman aged 18-69 years with a cervical HPV16 infection that either progressed to CIN3+ or cleared (not recorded which). V is TRBV6-2 or TRBV6-3 and J is TRBJ2-7; 11 positions match TRBD2. Sequenced sample: blood buffy coat. The covered CDR3 bases are TGTGCCAGCAGGCTAGCGGGAGGAAAGAGCTACGAG. Protein: CASRLAGGKSYE. The whole CDR3 is CASRLAGGKSYEQYF.